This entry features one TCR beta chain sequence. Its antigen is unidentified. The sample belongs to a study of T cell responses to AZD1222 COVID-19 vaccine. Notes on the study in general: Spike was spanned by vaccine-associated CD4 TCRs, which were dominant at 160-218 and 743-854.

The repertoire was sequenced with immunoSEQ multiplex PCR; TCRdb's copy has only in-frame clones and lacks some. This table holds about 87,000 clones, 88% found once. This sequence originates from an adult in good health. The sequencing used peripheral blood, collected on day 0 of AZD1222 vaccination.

The CDR3 nucleotides are TGCGCCAGCAGCCAAGAACCAGGGATCAATCAGCCCCAGCATTTT. Amino acids: CASSQEPGINQPQHF. The chain employs TRBV4-3 and TRBJ1-5; the D gene is possibly TRBD1 (5 bases). Germline CDR1 LGHNA, CDR2 YSLEER. This CDR3 is built from 15 residues. V lost 0 bases and J 3 bases, leaving 9 bases between the germline ends.